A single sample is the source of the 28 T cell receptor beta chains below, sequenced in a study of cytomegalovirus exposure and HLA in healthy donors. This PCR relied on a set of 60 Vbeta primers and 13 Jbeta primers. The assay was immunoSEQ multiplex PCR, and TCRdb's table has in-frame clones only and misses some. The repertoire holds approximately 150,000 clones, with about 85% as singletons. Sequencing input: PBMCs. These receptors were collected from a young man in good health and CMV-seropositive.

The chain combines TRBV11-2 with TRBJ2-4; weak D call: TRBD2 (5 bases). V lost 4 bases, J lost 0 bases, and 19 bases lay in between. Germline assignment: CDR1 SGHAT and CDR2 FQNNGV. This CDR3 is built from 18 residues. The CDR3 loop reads CASSSPSRGSLAKNIQYF. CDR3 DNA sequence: TGTGCCAGCAGCTCCCCGTCGAGAGGGAGCCTAGCCAAAAACATTCAGTACTTC.

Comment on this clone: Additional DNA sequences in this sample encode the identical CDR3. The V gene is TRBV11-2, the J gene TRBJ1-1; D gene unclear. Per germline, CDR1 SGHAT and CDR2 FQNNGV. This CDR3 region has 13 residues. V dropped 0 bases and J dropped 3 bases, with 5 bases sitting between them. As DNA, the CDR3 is TGTGCCAGCAGCTTAGAGGGAGACACTGAAGCTTTCTTT. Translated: CASSLEGDTEAFF.

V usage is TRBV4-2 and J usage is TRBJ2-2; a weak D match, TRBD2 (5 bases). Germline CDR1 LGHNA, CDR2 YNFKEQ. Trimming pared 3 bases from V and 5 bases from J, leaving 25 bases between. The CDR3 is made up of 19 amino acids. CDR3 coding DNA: TGTGCCAGCAGCCAGGTTACTAGGCAAGGTTGGCGTTCGACCGGGGAGCTGTTTTTT. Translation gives CASSQVTRQGWRSTGELFF.

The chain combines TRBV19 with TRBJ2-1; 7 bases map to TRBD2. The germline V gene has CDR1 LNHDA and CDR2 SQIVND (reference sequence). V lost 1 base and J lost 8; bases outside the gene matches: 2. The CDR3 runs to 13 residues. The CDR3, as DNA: TGTGCCAGTAGTATAGTGGGAGGGGATGAGCAGTTCTTC. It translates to CASSIVGGDEQFF.

The CDR3 sequence is CASSLRGTGGDGYTF. In nucleotides, the CDR3 is TGTGCCAGCAGCCTGCGGGGGACAGGGGGCGATGGCTACACCTTC. This rearrangement joins TRBV7-9 to TRBJ1-2, with 12 nucleotides matching TRBD1. Germline CDR1 SEHNR, CDR2 FQNEAQ (reference sequence). J gave up 6 bases and V 5 bases, and 7 bases lay outside the gene matches. This CDR3 contains 15 residues.

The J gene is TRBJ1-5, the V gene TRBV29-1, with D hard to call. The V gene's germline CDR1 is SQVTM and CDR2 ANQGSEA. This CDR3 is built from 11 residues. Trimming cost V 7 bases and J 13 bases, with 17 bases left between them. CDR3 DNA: TGCAGCGGGAACCTGGCTGGAGTACAGCATTTT. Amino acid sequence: CSGNLAGVQHF. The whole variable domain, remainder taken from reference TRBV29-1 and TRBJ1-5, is SAVISQKPSRDICQRGTSLTIQCQVDSQVTMMFWYRQQPGQSLTLIATANQGSEATYESGFVIDKFPISRPNLTFSTLTVSNMSPEDSSIYLCSGNLAGVQHFGDGTRLSIL.

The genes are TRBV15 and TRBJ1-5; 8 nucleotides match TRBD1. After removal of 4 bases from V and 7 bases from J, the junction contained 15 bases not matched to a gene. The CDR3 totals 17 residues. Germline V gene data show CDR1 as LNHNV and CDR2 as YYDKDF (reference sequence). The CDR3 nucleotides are TGTGCCACCAGCAAAAACAGGGGGACCCCAGGAAGACAGCCCCAGCATTTT. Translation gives CATSKNRGTPGRQPQHF. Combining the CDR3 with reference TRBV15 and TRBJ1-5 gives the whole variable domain DAMVIQNPRYQVTQFGKPVTLSCSQTLNHNVMYWYQQKSSQAPKLLFHYYDKDFNNEADTPDNFQSRRPNTSFCFLDIRSPGLGDTAMYLCATSKNRGTPGRQPQHFGDGTRLSIL.

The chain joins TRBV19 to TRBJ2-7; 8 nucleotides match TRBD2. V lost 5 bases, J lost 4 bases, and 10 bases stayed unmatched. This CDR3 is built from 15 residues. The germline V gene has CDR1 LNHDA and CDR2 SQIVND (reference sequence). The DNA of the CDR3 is TGTGCCAGTAGTCCCAGCCTCACTAGCGGTTACGAGCAGTACGTC. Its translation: CASSPSLTSGYEQYV.

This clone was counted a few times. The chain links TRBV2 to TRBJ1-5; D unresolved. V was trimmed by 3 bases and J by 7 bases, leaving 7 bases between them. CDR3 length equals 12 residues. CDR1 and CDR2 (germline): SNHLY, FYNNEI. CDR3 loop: CASSDGRQPQHF. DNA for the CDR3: TGTGCCAGCAGTGACGGGAGGCAGCCCCAGCATTTT.

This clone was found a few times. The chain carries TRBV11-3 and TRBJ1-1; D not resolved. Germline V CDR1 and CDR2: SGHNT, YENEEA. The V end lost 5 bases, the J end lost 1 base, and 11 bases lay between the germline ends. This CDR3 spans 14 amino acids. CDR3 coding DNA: TGTGCCAGCAGCCTGTGGGGAGGGAACACTGAAGCTTTCTTT. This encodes CASSLWGGNTEAFF.

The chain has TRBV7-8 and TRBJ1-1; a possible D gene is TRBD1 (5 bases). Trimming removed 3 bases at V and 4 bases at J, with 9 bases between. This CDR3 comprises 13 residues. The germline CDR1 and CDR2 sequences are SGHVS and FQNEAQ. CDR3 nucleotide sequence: TGTGCCAGCAGCTTGGGGGGGGGCACTGAAGCTTTCTTT. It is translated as CASSLGGGTEAFF.

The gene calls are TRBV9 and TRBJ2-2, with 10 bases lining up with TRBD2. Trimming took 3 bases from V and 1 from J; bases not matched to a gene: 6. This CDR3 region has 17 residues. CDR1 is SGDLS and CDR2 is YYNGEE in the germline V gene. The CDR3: CASSERASGGNTGELFF. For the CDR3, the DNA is TGTGCCAGCAGCGAACGGGCTAGCGGGGGGAACACCGGGGAGCTGTTTTTT.

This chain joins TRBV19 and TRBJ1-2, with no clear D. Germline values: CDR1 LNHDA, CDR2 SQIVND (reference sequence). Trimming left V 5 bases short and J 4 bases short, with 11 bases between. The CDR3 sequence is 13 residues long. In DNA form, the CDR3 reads TGTGCCAGTAGTTCAGGAATCGGCTATGGCTACACCTTC. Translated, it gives CASSSGIGYGYTF.

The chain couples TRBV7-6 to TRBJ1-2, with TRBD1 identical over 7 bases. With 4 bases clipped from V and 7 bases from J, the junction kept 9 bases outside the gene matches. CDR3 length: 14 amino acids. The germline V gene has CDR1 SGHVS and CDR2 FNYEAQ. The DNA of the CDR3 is TGTGCCAGCAGCTCCCAGGAAGGGGGCTCTGGCTACACCTTC. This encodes CASSSQEGGSGYTF.

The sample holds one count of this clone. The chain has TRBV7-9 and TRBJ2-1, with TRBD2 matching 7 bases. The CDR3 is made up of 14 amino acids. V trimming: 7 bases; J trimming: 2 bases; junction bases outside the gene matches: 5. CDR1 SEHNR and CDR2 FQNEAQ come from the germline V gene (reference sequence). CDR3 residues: CASKVGGAYNEQFF. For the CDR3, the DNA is TGTGCCAGCAAGGTGGGAGGGGCCTACAATGAGCAGTTCTTC.

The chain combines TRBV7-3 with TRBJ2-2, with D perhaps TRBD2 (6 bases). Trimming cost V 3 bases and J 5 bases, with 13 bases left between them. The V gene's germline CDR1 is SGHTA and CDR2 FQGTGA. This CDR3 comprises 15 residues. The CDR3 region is CASSLTRDLTGELFF. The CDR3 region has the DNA TGTGCCAGCAGCTTGACGCGGGACCTAACCGGGGAGCTGTTTTTT.

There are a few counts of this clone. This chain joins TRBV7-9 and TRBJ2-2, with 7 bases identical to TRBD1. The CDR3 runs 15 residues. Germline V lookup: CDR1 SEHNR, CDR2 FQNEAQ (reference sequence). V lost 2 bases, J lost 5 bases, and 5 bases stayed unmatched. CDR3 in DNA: TGTGCCAGCAGCTTAAGACAGGGATCAACCGGGGAGCTGTTTTTT. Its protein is CASSLRQGSTGELFF. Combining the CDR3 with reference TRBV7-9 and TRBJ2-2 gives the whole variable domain DTGVSQNPRHKITKRGQNVTFRCDPISEHNRLYWYRQTLGQGPEFLTYFQNEAQLEKSRLLSDRFSAERPKGSFSTLEIQRTEQGDSAMYLCASSLRQGSTGELFFGEGSRLTVL.

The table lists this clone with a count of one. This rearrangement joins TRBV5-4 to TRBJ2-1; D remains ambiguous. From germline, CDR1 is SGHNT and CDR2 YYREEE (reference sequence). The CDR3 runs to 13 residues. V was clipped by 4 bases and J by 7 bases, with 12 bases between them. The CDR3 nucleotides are TGTGCCAGCAGCCCCGGGTCCAAAAATGAGCAGTTCTTC. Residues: CASSPGSKNEQFF.

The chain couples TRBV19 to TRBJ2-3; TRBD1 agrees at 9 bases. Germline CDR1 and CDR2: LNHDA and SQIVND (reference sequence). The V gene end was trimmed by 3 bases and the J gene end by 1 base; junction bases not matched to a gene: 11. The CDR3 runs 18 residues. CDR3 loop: CASSINTGTGLRTDTQYF. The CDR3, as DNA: TGTGCCAGTAGTATCAATACCGGGACAGGGCTTCGCACAGATACGCAGTATTTT.

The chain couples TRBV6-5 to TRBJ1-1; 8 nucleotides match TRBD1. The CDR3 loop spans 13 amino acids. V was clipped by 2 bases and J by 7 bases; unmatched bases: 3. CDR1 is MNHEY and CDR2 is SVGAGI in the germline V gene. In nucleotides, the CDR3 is TGTGCCAGCAGTTACCCCGGACAGGGTGAAGCTTTCTTT. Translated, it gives CASSYPGQGEAFF.

CDR3: CASSLETRIGTGELFF. The CDR3 DNA follows: TGTGCCAGCAGCTTAGAGACTAGGATAGGCACCGGGGAGCTGTTTTTT. V and J are TRBV7-6 and TRBJ2-2; D might be TRBD2 (6 bases). V dropped 1 base and J dropped 4 bases, with 13 bases sitting between them. CDR3 size: 16 residues. The germline CDR1 and CDR2 sequences are SGHVS and FNYEAQ.

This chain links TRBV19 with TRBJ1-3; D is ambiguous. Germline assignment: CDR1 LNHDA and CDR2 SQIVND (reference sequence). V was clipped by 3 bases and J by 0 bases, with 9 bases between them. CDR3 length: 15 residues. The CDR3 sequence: CASSMGVSSGNTIYF. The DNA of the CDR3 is TGTGCCAGTAGTATGGGAGTGTCCTCTGGAAACACCATATATTTT.

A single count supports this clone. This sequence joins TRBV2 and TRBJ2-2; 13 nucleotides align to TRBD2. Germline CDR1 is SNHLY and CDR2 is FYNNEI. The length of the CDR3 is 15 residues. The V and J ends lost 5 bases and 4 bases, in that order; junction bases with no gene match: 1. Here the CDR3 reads CASSTSGRVTGELFF. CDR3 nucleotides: TGTGCCAGCAGTACTAGCGGGAGGGTCACCGGGGAGCTGTTTTTT. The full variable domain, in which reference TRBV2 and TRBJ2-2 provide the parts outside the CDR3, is EPEVTQTPSHQVTQMGQEVILRCVPISNHLYFYWYRQILGQKVEFLVSFYNNEISEKSEIFDDQFSVERPDGSNFTLKIRSTKLEDSAMYFCASSTSGRVTGELFFGEGSRLTVL.

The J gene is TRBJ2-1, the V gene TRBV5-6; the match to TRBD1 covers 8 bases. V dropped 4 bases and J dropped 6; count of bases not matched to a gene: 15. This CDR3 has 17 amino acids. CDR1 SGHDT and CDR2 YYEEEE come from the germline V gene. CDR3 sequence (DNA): TGTGCCAGCAGCCCCCGGACAGGGAAAAGGGGTCGCAATGAGCAGTTCTTC. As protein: CASSPRTGKRGRNEQFF.

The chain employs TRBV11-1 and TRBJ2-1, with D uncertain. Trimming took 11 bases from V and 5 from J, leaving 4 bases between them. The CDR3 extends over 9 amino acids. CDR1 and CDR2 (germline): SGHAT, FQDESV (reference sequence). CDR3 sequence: CAVDNEQFF. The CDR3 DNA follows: TGTGCCGTCGACAATGAGCAGTTCTTC.

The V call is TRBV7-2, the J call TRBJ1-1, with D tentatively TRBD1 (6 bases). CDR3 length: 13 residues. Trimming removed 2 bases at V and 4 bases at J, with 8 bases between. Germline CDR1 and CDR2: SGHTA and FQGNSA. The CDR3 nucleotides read TGTGCCAGCAGCTTAACAGGGACCACTGAAGCTTTCTTT. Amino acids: CASSLTGTTEAFF.

CDR3 sequence: CARETALAKNIQYF. The DNA for the CDR3 is TGTGCCCGGGAGACAGCCTTAGCCAAAAACATTCAGTACTTC. V is TRBV6-5 and J is TRBJ2-4, with D possibly matching TRBD2 (6 bases). Per the germline V gene, CDR1 is MNHEY and CDR2 is SVGAGI. V was cut by 11 bases and J by 0 bases, with 14 bases left in between. The CDR3 length is 14 residues.

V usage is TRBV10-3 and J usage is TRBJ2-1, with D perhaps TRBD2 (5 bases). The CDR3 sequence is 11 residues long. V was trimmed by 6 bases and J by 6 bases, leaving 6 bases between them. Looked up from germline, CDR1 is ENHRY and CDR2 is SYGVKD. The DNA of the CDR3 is TGTGCCATCAGGAGCGGCAATGAGCAGTTCTTC. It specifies CAIRSGNEQFF.